This TCR beta chain stems from a study of cytomegalovirus exposure and HLA in healthy donors. Looking at the study overall: Early on, a data release was issued that held some 91 million unique TCRs from HLA-typed donors.

The CDR3 has 15 residues. Germline V lookup: CDR1 SNHLY, CDR2 FYNNEI. With 6 bases clipped from V and 6 bases from J, the junction kept 12 bases outside the gene matches. Findings of the study overall: Across all donors, roughly uniform sequencing depth was an assumption of the presence/absence analyses.

Comments on this clone: Its antigen is as yet unknown.

The study ran its PCR with 60 Vbeta and 13 Jbeta primers. Data came from immunoSEQ multiplex PCR; TCRdb stores just in-frame clones and leaves some out. The repertoire consists of about 120,000 clones, with about 76% occurring once and the leading ten covering 12%. The V and J genes are TRBV2 and TRBJ2-7; 9 positions agree with TRBD2. The sample was PBMCs. This TCR was sampled from a woman aged 40 to 49 in good health and CMV-seropositive. Here the CDR3 reads CASSPDRLAGREQYF. CDR3 bases: TGTGCCAGCAGCCCGGACCGCCTAGCGGGGCGCGAGCAGTACTTC.